A selection of T cell receptor beta chains follows, all from one sample in a study of CD4 T cells in relation to SARS-CoV-2 and coronaviruses. Measured with immunoSEQ multiplex PCR; TCRdb has only the in-frame clones, and not every one. The sample shows roughly 14,000 clones, approximately 73% of them seen only once. What these receptors recognize is not known. The sample consisted of CD4+ T cells from PBMCs, cultured in vitro. The receptor set was obtained from a human donor in good health. Both conserved end residues are part of each CDR3. A D gene is named only where the DNA matches it firmly. A clone size is listed for some rows: how often the clone was seen (once, few, many), or a class if it is expanded.

TRBJ2-7 . TRBV7-9 . TGTGCCAGCAGCTCAGGTGTTTACGTAAACGAGCAGTACTTC CASSSGVYVNEQYF
TRBJ2-1 TRBD2 TRBV4-2 . TGTGCCAGCAGCCGAGAACTCCGAGCGGGAGGGTCAAATGAGCAGTTCTTC CASSRELRAGGSNEQFF
TRBJ1-1 . TRBV12-3/TRBV12-4 . TGTGCCAGCAGTTTAGGGAACACTGAAGCTTTCTTT CASSLGNTEAFF
TRBJ2-1 TRBD2 TRBV28 . TGTGCCAGCAGTTTAGGCTCTCTCAGCGGGAATAACAATGAGCAGTTCTTC CASSLGSLSGNNNEQFF
TRBJ1-1 . TRBV10-3 few TGTGCCATCAGTGATATCATAAAAATGAACACTGAAGCTTTCTTT CAISDIIKMNTEAFF
TRBJ2-2 . TRBV28 . TGTGCCAGTGGGGGTGGGGGCACCGGGGAGCTGTTTTTT CASGGGGTGELFF
TRBJ1-4 . TRBV4-1 . TGCGCCAGCAGCCAAGAAAAACCCTTGACCCACGAAAAACTGTTTTTT CASSQEKPLTHEKLFF
TRBJ1-2 . TRBV29-1 . TGCAGCGCTGGCGAGGATGTCTATGGCTACACCTTC CSAGEDVYGYTF
TRBJ1-5 . TRBV2 . TGTGCCAGCAACCGAGAGAATCAGCCCCAGCATTTT CASNRENQPQHF
TRBJ1-1 . TRBV5-1 . TGCGCCAGCAGCTTGGGACCCACTGAAGCTTTCTTT CASSLGPTEAFF
TRBJ1-4 . TRBV6-4 . TGTGCCAGCAGAGGGGACTCTTCCAGCGAAAAACTGTTTTTT CASRGDSSSEKLFF
TRBJ2-7 TRBD2 TRBV19 . TGTGCCAGTAGTCCGGGACTAACTTACGAGCAGTACTTC CASSPGLTYEQYF
TRBJ1-4 . TRBV19 . TGTGCCAGTAGACTACCAGGGCGGGGAGGGACTAATGAAAAACTGTTTTTT CASRLPGRGGTNEKLFF
TRBJ2-1 TRBD2 TRBV3-1/TRBV3-2 . TGTGCCAGCAGCCCCCCTGGCGGGAGTAACAATGAGCAGTTCTTC CASSPPGGSNNEQFF
TRBJ1-1 . TRBV30 . TGTGCCTGGAGTAAAGTTCTGAACACTGAAGCTTTCTTT CAWSKVLNTEAFF
TRBJ1-2 TRBD1 TRBV4-1 . TGCGCCAGCAGCCAAGTAGGGACAGCTAACTATGGCTACACCTTC CASSQVGTANYGYTF
TRBJ1-5 . TRBV3-1/TRBV3-2 few TGTGCCAGCAGCCAAGATCAGGTTAATCAGCCCCAGCATTTT CASSQDQVNQPQHF
TRBJ2-7 . TRBV5-1 . TGCGCCAGCAGCTTGGTCGGGGGTTCGTCCTACGAGCAGTACTTC CASSLVGGSSYEQYF
TRBJ2-7 TRBD2 TRBV7-9 . TGTGCCAGCAGCTCAAAGACTAGCGGCTACGAGCAGTACTTC CASSSKTSGYEQYF
TRBJ2-1 TRBD1 TRBV24-1 . TGTGCCACCAGTGACCCAACAGGGGCGGAATACAATGAGCAGTTCTTC CATSDPTGAEYNEQFF
TRBJ2-4 TRBD1 TRBV7-9 . TGTGCCAGCAGCCCGGGACAGTCGAAAAACATTCAGTACTTC CASSPGQSKNIQYF
TRBJ2-1 TRBD1 TRBV2 . TGTGCCGGAGCAGTGGGACAGGAGTACAATGAGCAGTTCTTC CAGAVGQEYNEQFF
TRBJ2-2 TRBD2 TRBV27 . TGTGCCAGCAGTTCATGGACTAGCGGCACCGGGGAGCTGTTTTTT CASSSWTSGTGELFF
TRBJ2-2 TRBD1 TRBV10-2 . TGCGCCAGCAGGGGGGGCCAGGGGGCAGTCACCGGGGAGCTGTTTTTT CASRGGQGAVTGELFF
TRBJ2-7 . TRBV4-1 . TGCGCCAGCAGCCAAGTGCACGGGGCCTCCTACGAGCAGTACTTC CASSQVHGASYEQYF
TRBJ1-5 . TRBV7-8 . TGTGCCAGCAGCCTGTCAGCATTACAGGGAGTCGGGCAGCCCCAGCATTTT CASSLSALQGVGQPQHF
TRBJ2-1 TRBD2 TRBV5-1 few TGCGCCAGCAGCTTAACTAGCGGGAGCTACAATGAGCAGTTCTTC CASSLTSGSYNEQFF
TRBJ2-3 . TRBV7-3 . TGTGCCAGCAGCCTGAGTTCAGATACGCAGTATTTT CASSLSSDTQYF
TRBJ2-2 . TRBV9 . TGTGCCAGCAGCGTAACCCCGACTAGAGTCACCGGGGAGCTGTTTTTT CASSVTPTRVTGELFF
TRBJ2-2 TRBD2 TRBV15 . TGTGCCACCAGCAGAGTCCCGGGAGGGGGTGGCGGGGAGCTGTTTTTT CATSRVPGGGGGELFF
TRBJ1-1 . TRBV11-3 . TGTGCCAGCAGCTTAAAACGGAACACTGAAGCTTTCTTT CASSLKRNTEAFF
TRBJ2-1 . TRBV25-1 . TGTGCCAGCAGTGGGTCAAGGGGTGATGAGCAGTTCTTC CASSGSRGDEQFF
TRBJ2-1 . TRBV19 . TGTGCCAGTAGTATAGGTTCAGGACAGACCTACAATGAGCAGTTCTTC CASSIGSGQTYNEQFF
TRBJ2-5 . TRBV5-1 . TGCGCCAGCAGCGGCCAAGGGGGGCTGGAGACCCAGTACTTC CASSGQGGLETQYF
TRBJ2-5 . TRBV5-1 . TGCGCCAGCAGCTTCCAGACAGTTCAGCCCCTCCGTACCCAGTACTTC CASSFQTVQPLRTQYF
TRBJ1-5 . TRBV14 . TGTGCCAGCAGCCAGGGACCAAATCAGCCCCAGCATTTT CASSQGPNQPQHF
TRBJ1-6 . TRBV30 few TGTGCCTGGAGGAGGGGTGCCTATAATTCACCCCTCCACTTT CAWRRGAYNSPLHF
TRBJ1-2 . TRBV14 . TGTGCCAGCTCGGGACCTAACTATGGCTACACCTTC CASSGPNYGYTF
TRBJ2-1 TRBD2 TRBV10-3 . TGTGCCATCAGTGAGGTATACCGGGATCCGACTGCTAGCGGGAGGTGGAATGAGCAGTTCTTC CAISEVYRDPTASGRWNEQFF
TRBJ1-1 . TRBV7-2 . TGTGCCAGCACCCTCAGCCAAGGGAACACTGAAGCTTTCTTT CASTLSQGNTEAFF
TRBJ1-1 TRBD1 TRBV19 . TGTGCCGCAGCCCGCAGGGGGGTCACTGAAGCTTTCTTT CAAARRGVTEAFF
TRBJ2-1 TRBD2 TRBV7-3 . TGTGCCAGCAGCCACGGGACTAGCACTTTTGGCGAGCAGTTCTTC CASSHGTSTFGEQFF
TRBJ2-3 . TRBV3-1/TRBV3-2 . TGTGCCAGCAGCCACTCTAGTCCGGCACAAAACACAGATACGCAGTATTTT CASSHSSPAQNTDTQYF
TRBJ2-1 . TRBV2 . TGTGCCAGCAGTGCCAGGGTAGGTGGTAATGAGCAGTTCTTC CASSARVGGNEQFF
TRBJ1-1 . TRBV6-5 few TGTGCCAGCTATTGGGACGTTGAAGCTTTCTTT CASYWDVEAFF
TRBJ2-5 TRBD2 TRBV7-2 few TGTGCCAGCAGCTTACGTCGGGGACTAGCTGAGACCCAGTACTTC CASSLRRGLAETQYF
TRBJ2-5 TRBD2 TRBV11-2 . TGTGCCAGCAGCTTATCGGCGGGAGCGGCGGAGACCCAGTACTTC CASSLSAGAAETQYF
TRBJ2-7 . TRBV5-4 . TGTGCCAGCAGCTTGGGGGACCGGGACTCGTACGAGCAGTACTTC CASSLGDRDSYEQYF
TRBJ1-4 . TRBV30 . TGTGCCTGGAGCCTGACAGGCCTTAATGAAAAACTGTTTTTT CAWSLTGLNEKLFF
TRBJ1-1 TRBD1 TRBV7-7 . TGTGCCAGCAGCTTAAGGCAGGGGGGTGAAGCTTTCTTT CASSLRQGGEAFF